The next 28 T cell receptor beta chains were all read from a single sample in a study of beta chain features in type 1 diabetes. TCRB transcripts that were expressed got sequenced, as all of the isolated RNA had been reverse transcribed. TCRdb's copy holds only in-frame clones and misses some; the assay was immunoSEQ multiplex PCR. The sample yields about 290,000 clones, around 7.8% seen once. The sample was central memory CD4+ T cells from blood. The receptor set was obtained from a woman younger than 35 in good health.

This clone was seen a handful of times. The chain recombines TRBV30 with TRBJ2-1; D is perhaps TRBD2 (5 bases). Germline CDR1 GTSNPN, CDR2 SVGIG (reference sequence). V lost 2 bases and J 15 bases, leaving 20 bases between the germline ends. The CDR3 totals 13 residues. This CDR3 reads CAWSKWREASTFF. Written as DNA, the CDR3 is TGTGCCTGGAGTAAGTGGAGAGAGGCTAGCACGTTCTTC.

The chain recombines TRBV6-5 with TRBJ1-3, with 7 bases fitting TRBD1. The CDR3 sequence is 15 residues long. The V segment lost 6 bases and the J segment 3 bases; nucleotides outside the gene matches: 8. Germline V gene sequence: CDR1 MNHEY, CDR2 SVGAGI. The CDR3 is CASRLTGVLGNTIYF. CDR3 DNA: TGTGCCAGCAGGCTCACAGGGGTCCTTGGAAACACCATATATTTT.

This clone was observed a few times. CDR3 region: CSVTGTGITEAFF. The CDR3 DNA follows: TGCAGCGTTACCGGGACAGGTATAACTGAAGCTTTCTTT. The rearrangement joins TRBV29-1 to TRBJ1-1, with 8 bases fitting TRBD1. The CDR3 consists of 13 residues. In germline, CDR1 is SQVTM, CDR2 ANQGSEA. V lost 5 bases and J lost 5; bases outside the gene matches: 7.

This chain links TRBV6-6 with TRBJ1-1; TRBD1 matches at 7 bases. Germline V gives CDR1 MNHNY, CDR2 SVGAGI (reference sequence). CDR3 length: 13 amino acids. V dropped 6 bases and J dropped 1; count of bases not matched to a gene: 2. The CDR3 DNA is TGTGCCAGCAGGGGACAGCCGAACACTGAAGCTTTCTTT. Translation: CASRGQPNTEAFF.

This clone came up many times. The chain uses TRBV5-4 and TRBJ2-1, with D possibly TRBD1 on 6 matching bases. Deletions cut 1 base from V and 9 bases from J, with 17 bases between. The CDR3 is 15 residues long. Germline V gene lookup returns CDR1 SGHNT and CDR2 YYREEE (reference sequence). DNA of the CDR3: TGTGCCAGCAGCTTGAGGGGGAACCCATACGGTGAGCAGTTCTTC. Translating it yields CASSLRGNPYGEQFF.

In this sample, this clone turned up a few times. The chain combines TRBV29-1 with TRBJ2-5; D not certain. V was cut by 2 bases and J by 5 bases, with 12 bases left in between. The CDR3 length is 13 residues. Germline CDR1 reads SQVTM; CDR2 reads ANQGSEA. The CDR3 DNA follows: TGCAGCGTTGAACGCGTCCCCCGGGAGACCCAGTACTTC. Translated: CSVERVPRETQYF.

In its sample, this clone was seen many times. The rearrangement links TRBV7-3 to TRBJ2-3; the match to TRBD2 covers 11 bases. The CDR3 loop spans 16 amino acids. The germline gives CDR1 SGHTA, CDR2 FQGTGA. Losses at the gene ends were 4 bases for V and 3 bases for J; bases not matched to a gene: 6. CDR3 sequence (DNA): TGTGCCAGCAGCTACACTAGCGGGGGAAAGACAGATACGCAGTATTTT. Amino acids: CASSYTSGGKTDTQYF.

This clone was observed many times. The rearrangement joins TRBV7-2 to TRBJ2-3; D is perhaps TRBD1 (6 bases). Trimming removed 0 bases from V and 4 bases from J, with 11 bases in between. The CDR3 totals 15 residues. Germline V gene sequence: CDR1 SGHTA, CDR2 FQGNSA. The CDR3 here is CASSLAGTYPDTQYF. The CDR3, as DNA: TGTGCCAGCAGCTTAGCCGGGACATATCCAGATACGCAGTATTTT.

The J gene is TRBJ2-2, the V gene TRBV5-1; D is unclear. Between the trimmed V and J ends, which lost 6 bases and 0 bases, there was a span of 6 bases. This CDR3 contains 13 residues. Germline loops: CDR1 SGHRS, CDR2 YFSETQ. CDR3 region: CASTTTNTGELFF. The CDR3 region has the DNA TGCGCCAGCACTACAACGAACACCGGGGAGCTGTTTTTT.

The sample holds many counts of this clone. In nucleotides, the CDR3 is TGCGCCAGCAGCTTGGGAGGCAAGCAGTACTTC. This gives the protein CASSLGGKQYF. This chain connects TRBV5-1 to TRBJ2-7; D is unclear. Trimming shortened V by 0 bases and J by 8 bases, and 6 bases separated the two germline ends. From germline, CDR1 is SGHRS and CDR2 YFSETQ. The length of the CDR3 is 11 residues.

In its sample, this clone was seen a few times. The chain uses TRBV7-2 and TRBJ2-3, with 8 bases aligning to TRBD2. V was clipped by 1 base and J by 2 bases; unmatched bases: 5. CDR1 is SGHTA, CDR2 FQGNSA, per germline. The length of the CDR3 is 16 residues. The CDR3 nucleotides are TGTGCCAGCAGCTTAGGTGTTAGCGGGGCCACAGATACGCAGTATTTT. Amino acid sequence: CASSLGVSGATDTQYF.

There are a few counts of this clone. The V and J genes are TRBV2 and TRBJ1-1, with 7 bases lining up with TRBD1. Germline CDR1 is SNHLY and CDR2 is FYNNEI. The length of the CDR3 is 14 residues. V trimming: 7 bases; J trimming: 3 bases; junction bases outside the gene matches: 8. The CDR3 sequence: CASIFDRADTEAFF. The CDR3 DNA is TGTGCCAGCATCTTCGACAGGGCGGACACTGAAGCTTTCTTT.

This clone has at least ten counts. The genes are TRBV29-1 and TRBJ2-2, with D perhaps assigned TRBD1 or TRBD2 (6 bases each). CDR3 size: 15 residues. Germline values: CDR1 SQVTM, CDR2 ANQGSEA. V lost 7 bases to trimming and J lost 6 bases, with 21 bases between them. The CDR3 is CSASRGQGRSGELFF. The CDR3 nucleotides read TGCAGCGCCTCCAGAGGGCAGGGGAGGTCCGGGGAGCTGTTTTTT.

The chain links TRBV7-6 to TRBJ2-3; 12 bases fit TRBD2. The CDR3 totals 14 residues. J lost 2 bases, V lost 11 bases, and 5 bases had no gene match. Germline assignment: CDR1 SGHVS and CDR2 FNYEAQ. In nucleotides, the CDR3 is TGTGCCCTCGGACTAGCGGGGTCCACAGATACGCAGTATTTT. Protein: CALGLAGSTDTQYF.

This clone was recorded many times. V usage is TRBV6-5 and J usage is TRBJ2-4; D tentatively fits TRBD1 or TRBD2 (5 bases each). Deletions cut 8 bases from V and 3 bases from J, with 17 bases between. This CDR3 has 15 residues. The germline CDR1 and CDR2 sequences are MNHEY and SVGAGI. CDR3 residues: CASGGRVFGKNIQYF. DNA of the CDR3: TGTGCCAGCGGGGGTCGGGTATTTGGCAAAAACATTCAGTACTTC.

A few counts support this clone. J is TRBJ1-1 and V is TRBV5-1; D might be TRBD1 (6 bases). Per germline, CDR1 SGHRS and CDR2 YFSETQ. The CDR3 has 15 amino acids. The V end lost 0 bases, the J end lost 3 bases, and 12 bases lay between the germline ends. CDR3 in DNA: TGCGCCAGCAGCTTGGTTCTGGGGGCGGACACTGAAGCTTTCTTT. The encoded protein is CASSLVLGADTEAFF.

This clone was detected only a few times. The rearrangement links TRBV5-1 to TRBJ1-2; D remains unclear. This CDR3 has 15 residues. Per germline, CDR1 SGHRS and CDR2 YFSETQ. V lost 4 bases and J 4 bases, leaving 17 bases between the germline ends. The CDR3 spells CASSPGRGRGYGYTF. As DNA, the CDR3 is TGCGCCAGCAGCCCAGGACGCGGGAGAGGCTATGGCTACACCTTC.

Only a few counts were recorded for this clone. This chain connects TRBV2 to TRBJ2-7; 8 positions agree with TRBD2. J gave up 7 bases and V 4 bases, and 6 bases lay outside the gene matches. CDR3 size: 13 residues. CDR1 is SNHLY and CDR2 is FYNNEI in the germline V gene. DNA for the CDR3: TGTGCCAGCAGTGCCGGACTAGCTTGGGAGCAGTACGTC. Protein sequence: CASSAGLAWEQYV.

The rearrangement uses TRBV28 and TRBJ1-2, with D unresolved. This CDR3 spans 11 amino acids. CDR1 is MDHEN, CDR2 SYDVKM, per germline. V lost 10 bases and J 4 bases, leaving 10 bases between the germline ends. The CDR3 DNA is TGTGCCACAAACAGCCCCTATGGCTACACCTTC. Translating it yields CATNSPYGYTF.

The chain links TRBV7-9 to TRBJ1-2; D may be TRBD1 (6 bases). Trimming removed 6 bases from V and 4 bases from J, with 15 bases in between. Germline V gives CDR1 SEHNR, CDR2 FQNEAQ (reference sequence). CDR3 length equals 14 residues. In nucleotides, the CDR3 is TGTGCCAGCAGTAGGACGGACAGACTCTATGGCTACACCTTC. Translating gives CASSRTDRLYGYTF.

A note on this clone: Relative to the germline gene, one junction end is altered; a read error may explain this. The chain employs TRBV29-1 and TRBJ1-1; D perhaps matches TRBD1 (6 bases). CDR1 and CDR2 (germline): SQVTM, ANQGSEA. The CDR3 runs to 13 residues. CDR3 loop: CGGRGLGWTEAFF. CDR3 coding DNA: TGTGGAGGCAGGGGCCTGGGATGGACTGAAGCTTTCTTT.

This chain joins TRBV6-5 and TRBJ2-7; D is uncertain. V lost 5 bases, J lost 2 bases, and 10 bases lay in between. CDR1 is MNHEY, CDR2 SVGAGI, per germline. The length of the CDR3 is 13 residues. The CDR3 loop reads CASSPGRTYEQYV. CDR3 sequence (DNA): TGTGCCAGCAGTCCTGGACGGACCTACGAGCAGTACGTC.

This clone occurred a few times. The rearrangement joins TRBV9 to TRBJ1-1; D not resolved. V lost 2 bases and J 0 bases, leaving 14 bases between the germline ends. Looked up from germline, CDR1 is SGDLS and CDR2 is YYNGEE. The CDR3 sequence is 16 residues long. CDR3 bases: TGTGCCAGCAGCGTGGCCTCGGCCAGAATGAACACTGAAGCTTTCTTT. The encoded protein is CASSVASARMNTEAFF.

The chain joins TRBV5-6 to TRBJ2-5, with D possibly matching TRBD2 (6 bases). Trimming pared 4 bases from V and 5 bases from J, leaving 15 bases between. This CDR3 region has 14 residues. CDR1 is SGHDT, CDR2 YYEEEE, per germline. CDR3 sequence: CASSPEGREETQYF. CDR3 in DNA: TGTGCCAGCAGCCCGGAGGGCAGAGAGGAGACCCAGTACTTC.

This clone was observed a handful of times. The chain links TRBV5-1 to TRBJ1-1; the D gene is possibly TRBD1 (6 bases). CDR3 length: 17 amino acids. CDR1 and CDR2 (germline): SGHRS, YFSETQ. V lost 6 bases and J 4 bases, leaving 25 bases between the germline ends. CDR3 amino acids: CASTPGGLKYSVTEAFF. DNA of the CDR3: TGCGCCAGCACCCCGGGGGGGCTGAAATATAGCGTCACTGAAGCTTTCTTT.

This clone occurred many times. The V gene is TRBV4-3, the J gene TRBJ2-1; 7 nucleotides align to TRBD2. The CDR3 consists of 13 residues. Per germline, CDR1 LGHNA and CDR2 YSLEER. V lost 6 bases and J lost 2; bases outside the gene matches: 1. CDR3 bases: TGCGCCAGCAGTGGACTAGCCTACAATGAGCAGTTCTTC. Protein: CASSGLAYNEQFF.

The chain uses TRBV6-5 and TRBJ1-5, with 8 bases fitting TRBD1. V lost 6 bases, J lost 4 bases, and 5 bases stayed unmatched. This CDR3 has 14 amino acids. Germline CDR1 MNHEY, CDR2 SVGAGI. CDR3: CASSRTGQNQPQHF. The DNA of the CDR3 is TGTGCCAGCAGCCGGACAGGGCAAAATCAGCCCCAGCATTTT.

This clone was counted only a few times. This chain uses TRBV7-8 with TRBJ1-2, with no clear D. This CDR3 has 16 residues. Germline CDR1 and CDR2: SGHVS and FQNEAQ. Trimming removed 3 bases from V and 4 bases from J, with 18 bases in between. The chain's CDR3 is CASSFLERGSGYGYTF. Here the CDR3 DNA reads TGTGCCAGCAGCTTTTTAGAGCGGGGAAGTGGCTATGGCTACACCTTC.